Reported below is one TCR beta chain. Its specificity is not known. The sample is drawn from a study of T cell responses to AZD1222 COVID-19 vaccine. TCRdb keeps only in-frame clones here, not all; method: immunoSEQ multiplex PCR. The sample carries about 120,000 clones, around nine tenths recorded once. This CDR3 has 15 residues. The germline V and J ends were trimmed by 4 bases and 3 bases, with 13 bases remaining between them. The V gene's germline CDR1 is ENHRY and CDR2 SYGVKD. General observations from the study: Two doses of AZD1222 preceded a rise in Spike-specific TCR breadth and depth. Unmutated regions of variants are reportedly targeted by nearly half of spike-specific TCRs.

The genes are TRBV10-3 and TRBJ1-5, with D unresolved. The source material was peripheral blood, sampled on day 0 of AZD1222 vaccination. The sequence was obtained from an adult in good health. The CDR3 coding sequence is TGTGCCATCAGTGTCAATAGAGACTACAATCAGCCCCAGCATTTT. Its protein product is CAISVNRDYNQPQHF.